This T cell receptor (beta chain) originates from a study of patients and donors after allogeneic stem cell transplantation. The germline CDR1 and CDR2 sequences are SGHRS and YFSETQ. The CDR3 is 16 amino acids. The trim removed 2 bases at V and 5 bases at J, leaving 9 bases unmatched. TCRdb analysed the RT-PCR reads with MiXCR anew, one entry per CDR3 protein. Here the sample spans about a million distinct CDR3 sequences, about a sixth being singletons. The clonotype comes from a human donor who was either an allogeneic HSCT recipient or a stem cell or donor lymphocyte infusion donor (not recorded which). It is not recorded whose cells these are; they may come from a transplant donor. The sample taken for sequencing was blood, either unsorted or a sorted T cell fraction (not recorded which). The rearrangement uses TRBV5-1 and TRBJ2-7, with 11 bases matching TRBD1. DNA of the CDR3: TGCGCCAGCAGCTTTTTGACAGGACAGGGGGCTGACGAGCAGTACTTC. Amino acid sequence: CASSFLTGQGADEQYF.